The 29 T cell receptor beta chains below come from one sample, sequenced in a study of response to subunit inactivated influenza vaccine. TCRdb itself ran the RT-PCR reads through MiXCR, one entry per CDR3 protein. The data hold 860,000 or so distinct CDR3 sequences, with around 20% observed a single time. Sequencing was performed on PBMCs from blood, taken roughly 5 days after vaccination. Every receptor here comes from a man aged 50 to 59 who received an inactivated influenza vaccine.

The rearrangement joins TRBV20-1 to TRBJ2-5; D not resolved. Germline CDR1 DFQATT, CDR2 SNEGSKA (reference sequence). The CDR3 is made up of 10 amino acids. Trimming cost V 4 bases and J 5 bases, with 5 bases left between them. The CDR3 sequence: CSATGETQYF. The CDR3 region has the DNA TGCAGTGCTACTGGCGAGACCCAGTACTTC.

This clonotype came up many times. The rearrangement uses TRBV4-2 and TRBJ2-3, with 13 nucleotides matching TRBD2. Germline V gene lookup returns CDR1 LGHNA and CDR2 YNFKEQ. The CDR3 has 22 residues. V dropped 1 base and J dropped 4; count of bases not matched to a gene: 20. As DNA, the CDR3 is TGTGCCAGCAGCCAAGCCTTTGACCGACTAGCGGGGGGCCCAGTTGACCCAGATACGCAGTATTTT. Protein: CASSQAFDRLAGGPVDPDTQYF.

This clonotype was counted a few times. This rearrangement joins TRBV20-1 to TRBJ1-1; no reliable D call. V lost 3 bases, J lost 1 base, and 9 bases lay in between. Germline CDR1 reads DFQATT; CDR2 reads SNEGSKA (reference sequence). This CDR3 contains 13 residues. The CDR3 sequence: CSASFHSNTEAFF. The DNA of the CDR3 is TGCAGTGCTAGTTTCCATTCGAACACTGAAGCTTTCTTT.

This clonotype was recorded only once. This rearrangement joins TRBV10-3 to TRBJ2-5, with a tentative D call TRBD2 (6 bases). Trimming took off 8 bases at V and 2 bases at J, with 12 bases between the two ends. The CDR3 covers 13 residues. CDR1 and CDR2 (germline): ENHRY, SYGVKD. CDR3 in amino acids: CAIAPGLQETQYF. The CDR3 nucleotides are TGTGCCATCGCCCCGGGACTGCAAGAGACCCAGTACTTC.

The V and J genes are TRBV6-4 and TRBJ2-7; 8 bases map to TRBD1. In germline, CDR1 is MRHNA, CDR2 SNTAGT. This CDR3 has 15 amino acids. V lost 5 bases to trimming and J lost 3 bases; unmatched junction nucleotides: 9. The CDR3 bases are TGTGCCAGCAGTAAAGAGACCGGGACAGGCTACGAGCAGTACTTC. It encodes CASSKETGTGYEQYF.

The rearrangement uses TRBV12-3 or TRBV12-4 and TRBJ1-4, with TRBD1 identical over 9 bases. V gave up 6 bases and J gave up 7 bases; unmatched junction bases: 6. This CDR3 has 14 residues. The CDR3 is CASSHPGQGEKLFF. The CDR3 region has the DNA TGTGCCAGCAGCCATCCGGGACAGGGTGAAAAACTGTTTTTT.

The chain links TRBV5-1 to TRBJ2-1; no firm D call. The CDR3 is 15 residues long. Germline-derived CDR1 and CDR2 are SGHRS and YFSETQ. V dropped 1 base and J dropped 1 base, with 9 bases sitting between them. CDR3 residues: CASSLTDPSYNEQFF. The CDR3 DNA reads as TGCGCCAGCAGCTTGACAGATCCGTCCTACAATGAGCAGTTCTTC.

This chain uses TRBV9 with TRBJ2-3; 9 nucleotides agree with TRBD2. CDR3 length equals 18 residues. Per germline, CDR1 SGDLS and CDR2 YYNGEE. The V and J ends lost 0 bases and 10 bases, in that order; junction bases with no gene match: 18. CDR3 sequence reads: CASSVASLAGGPDSAQYF. The CDR3 DNA reads as TGTGCCAGCAGCGTAGCGTCTTTGGCGGGAGGGCCGGATAGTGCGCAGTATTTT.

The genes are TRBV28 and TRBJ2-7; D unclear. V was shortened by 3 bases and J by 3 bases, with 9 bases between the two germline ends. Germline V gene data show CDR1 as MDHEN and CDR2 as SYDVKM. CDR3 length: 13 residues. CDR3 DNA: TGTGCCAGCAGTTTCAGGCAGCTCTACGAGCAGTACTTC. Residues: CASSFRQLYEQYF.

The rearrangement joins TRBV20-1 to TRBJ2-3; 7 nucleotides agree with TRBD2. V was pared by 3 bases and J by 4 bases, with 7 bases of the junction left unmatched. Germline CDR1 and CDR2: DFQATT and SNEGSKA (reference sequence). The CDR3 contains 14 residues. CDR3 sequence: CSASWGGKADTQYF. The CDR3 DNA follows: TGCAGTGCTAGTTGGGGGGGGAAGGCAGATACGCAGTATTTT.

This clonotype has a single count. This chain joins TRBV19 and TRBJ2-1, with unresolved D. The CDR3 covers 10 residues. CDR1 is LNHDA and CDR2 is SQIVND in the germline V gene (reference sequence). V lost 6 bases, J lost 9 bases, and 6 bases lay in between. The CDR3 here is CASRGIEQFF. In DNA form, the CDR3 reads TGTGCCAGTAGGGGAATTGAGCAGTTCTTC.

This clonotype has at least ten counts. V usage is TRBV12-3 or TRBV12-4 and J usage is TRBJ2-1; D not resolved. This CDR3 has 11 residues. The V end lost 2 bases, the J end lost 8 bases, and 4 bases lay between the germline ends. The DNA of the CDR3 is TGTGCCAGCAGTTTATTGGATGAGCAGTTCTTC. Encoded protein: CASSLLDEQFF.

The rearrangement joins TRBV7-9 to TRBJ2-1, with 11 positions matching TRBD2. Germline trimming cut 5 bases from V and 6 bases from J; bases unmatched to any gene: 9. This CDR3 is 16 amino acids long. Germline V lookup: CDR1 SEHNR, CDR2 FQNEAQ (reference sequence). CDR3 amino acids: CASSPTGGLAANEQFF. CDR3 coding DNA: TGTGCCAGCAGCCCAACTGGGGGACTAGCGGCCAATGAGCAGTTCTTC.

The rearrangement joins TRBV5-1 to TRBJ2-5, with 7 nucleotides matching TRBD2. Trimming at V came to 4 bases and at J to 2 bases, leaving 14 bases not matched to a gene. The CDR3 length is 17 residues. Germline CDR1 and CDR2: SGHRS and YFSETQ. CDR3 DNA sequence: TGCGCCAGCAGCCCAAATTCCGGGCGGGAGAAACAAGAGACCCAGTACTTC. The encoded protein is CASSPNSGREKQETQYF. Complete variable domain (other parts from reference TRBV5-1 and TRBJ2-5): KAGVTQTPRYLIKTRGQQVTLSCSPISGHRSVSWYQQTPGQGLQFLFEYFSETQRNKGNFPGRFSGRQFSNSRSEMNVSTLELGDSALYLCASSPNSGREKQETQYFGPGTRLLVL.

This clonotype was observed a few times. The CDR3 sequence: CASSLRGTENNEQFF. Written as DNA, the CDR3 is TGTGCCAGCAGCTTACGCGGGACAGAAAACAATGAGCAGTTCTTC. V usage is TRBV7-9 and J usage is TRBJ2-1; TRBD1 is a possible D gene (7 bases). V gave up 2 bases and J gave up 5 bases, with 13 bases separating them. Germline-derived CDR1 and CDR2 are SEHNR and FQNEAQ (reference sequence). The CDR3 extends over 15 amino acids.

This clonotype was counted a few times. The chain combines TRBV4-1 with TRBJ2-2; possible D gene TRBD1, 5 bases. The ends were cut back, 2 bases at V and 6 bases at J, with 10 bases in the middle. CDR3 length: 14 amino acids. CDR1 is MGHRA and CDR2 is YSYEKL in the germline V gene. CDR3 in amino acids: CASSQPRGSGELFF. The CDR3 region has the DNA TGCGCCAGCAGCCAACCTAGGGGTTCCGGGGAGCTGTTTTTT.

This clonotype was seen more than once but under ten times. CDR3 residues: CASSSLGTNTDTQYF. CDR3 bases: TGTGCCAGCAGTTCCCTAGGGACTAACACAGATACGCAGTATTTT. This chain joins TRBV28 and TRBJ2-3; 7 nucleotides line up with TRBD2. The CDR3 contains 15 residues. Germline values: CDR1 MDHEN, CDR2 SYDVKM. The J segment lost 2 bases and the V segment lost 4 bases, leaving 6 bases of the junction unmatched.

The chain combines TRBV20-1 with TRBJ2-4; the D call may be TRBD1 or TRBD2 (5 bases each). V was cut by 6 bases and J by 9 bases, with 21 bases left in between. The V gene's germline CDR1 is DFQATT and CDR2 SNEGSKA (reference sequence). The CDR3 spans 14 residues. The CDR3 DNA is TGCAGTGCCGACCGGAGCCAGGCAGGGACCATTCAGTACTTC. This gives the protein CSADRSQAGTIQYF.

The rearrangement links TRBV9 to TRBJ2-1; D might be TRBD2 (6 bases). Germline values: CDR1 SGDLS, CDR2 YYNGEE. The CDR3 contains 14 residues. The V end lost 0 bases, the J end lost 7 bases, and 11 bases lay between the germline ends. The DNA for the CDR3 is TGTGCCAGCAGCGTAGCTATAAGCGGGAATGAGCAGTTCTTC. It translates to CASSVAISGNEQFF.

This chain uses TRBV20-1 with TRBJ2-1, with 12 bases lining up with TRBD2. Germline CDR1 is DFQATT and CDR2 is SNEGSKA (reference sequence). The CDR3 spans 14 residues. CDR3 coding DNA: TGCGGACTTGGAGGACTAGCGGGATTTAATGAGCAGTTCTTC. This translates into CGLGGLAGFNEQFF.

This clonotype was detected many times. V gene TRBV5-1 combines with J gene TRBJ2-3, with D perhaps given as TRBD1 or TRBD2 (6 bases each). The CDR3 runs 13 residues. Germline CDR1 and CDR2: SGHRS and YFSETQ. Trimming stripped 5 bases from V and 9 bases from J, with 16 bases between. The CDR3 DNA is TGCGCCAGCAGTCCCGGGGGCTCAGGGACGCAGTATTTT. Translation gives CASSPGGSGTQYF.

The chain couples TRBV19 to TRBJ2-7, with TRBD1 matching over 8 bases. The CDR3 consists of 14 residues. Germline V CDR1 and CDR2: LNHDA, SQIVND (reference sequence). After removal of 3 bases from V and 6 bases from J, the junction contained 7 bases not matched to a gene. CDR3 sequence (DNA): TGTGCCAGTAGTATGGATAACAGGGGGTCCGAGCAGTACTTC. This translates into CASSMDNRGSEQYF.

The J gene is TRBJ1-5, the V gene TRBV28, with D tentatively TRBD1 (5 bases). V gave up 5 bases and J gave up 6 bases, with 17 bases separating them. Germline assignment: CDR1 MDHEN and CDR2 SYDVKM. CDR3 length: 15 amino acids. CDR3 bases: TGTGCCAGCAGTCTACGGGGGGGTGTTAGTCAGCCCCAGCATTTT. Its protein is CASSLRGGVSQPQHF.

The rearrangement uses TRBV4-1 and TRBJ2-1; 12 bases agree with TRBD2. The junction had 11 bases not matched to a gene; V was cut back by 1 base and J by 7 bases. CDR3 size: 18 residues. Germline loops: CDR1 MGHRA, CDR2 YSYEKL. The CDR3 DNA reads as TGCGCCAGCAGCCAAGGGGCTAGCGGGAGGGCAATGGGAAATGAGCAGTTCTTC. Amino acids: CASSQGASGRAMGNEQFF.

The sample holds a few counts of this clonotype. The rearrangement joins TRBV5-1 to TRBJ2-7, with TRBD1 matching 7 bases. The CDR3 is 13 amino acids. From germline, CDR1 is SGHRS and CDR2 YFSETQ. V shed 5 bases and J 2 bases; nucleotides not matched to a gene: 4. The CDR3 reads CASRLTGAYEQYF. CDR3 coding DNA: TGCGCCAGCAGGTTAACAGGGGCCTACGAGCAGTACTTC. The full variable domain, rest sourced from reference TRBV5-1 and TRBJ2-7, is KAGVTQTPRYLIKTRGQQVTLSCSPISGHRSVSWYQQTPGQGLQFLFEYFSETQRNKGNFPGRFSGRQFSNSRSEMNVSTLELGDSALYLCASRLTGAYEQYFGPGTRLTVT.

V usage is TRBV20-1 and J usage is TRBJ2-3; 16 nucleotides align to TRBD2. Germline V gene lookup returns CDR1 DFQATT and CDR2 SNEGSKA (reference sequence). The CDR3 runs 17 residues. With V trimmed by 2 bases and J by 3 bases, 5 bases remained unmatched. The CDR3: CSARQGLAGGRTDTQYF. In nucleotides, the CDR3 is TGCAGTGCTAGACAGGGACTAGCGGGGGGGCGAACAGATACGCAGTATTTT.

This clonotype was counted only a few times. The CDR3 loop is CAISDPGLALLETQYF. The DNA of the CDR3 is TGTGCCATCAGTGACCCGGGACTAGCGCTATTGGAGACCCAGTACTTC. The chain links TRBV10-3 to TRBJ2-5, with 10 bases matching TRBD2. Trimming at V came to 3 bases and at J to 5 bases, leaving 9 bases not matched to a gene. Germline V gives CDR1 ENHRY, CDR2 SYGVKD. There are 16 residues in the CDR3.

This clonotype was counted ten times or more. This chain uses TRBV27 with TRBJ2-7, with D possibly being TRBD2 (6 bases). CDR1 is MNHEY and CDR2 is SMNVEV in the germline V gene (reference sequence). V was trimmed by 8 bases and J by 4 bases, leaving 15 bases between them. The CDR3 has 13 residues. CDR3 in amino acids: CASRRAGLYEQYF. The CDR3 DNA reads as TGTGCCAGCCGGAGGGCAGGGTTATACGAGCAGTACTTC.

This clonotype was seen more than once but under ten times. The genes are TRBV5-1 and TRBJ2-1; 9 bases fit TRBD1. V lost 0 bases, J lost 4 bases, and 2 bases stayed unmatched. The germline CDR1 and CDR2 sequences are SGHRS and YFSETQ. The CDR3 runs to 15 residues. This CDR3 is CASSLDGTGYNEQFF. DNA of the CDR3: TGCGCCAGCAGCTTGGATGGGACAGGGTACAATGAGCAGTTCTTC.